The entry that follows covers one TCR beta chain sequence. The data were produced by immunoSEQ multiplex PCR, yet TCRdb's version contains in-frame clones alone and is incomplete. The top ten hold under 4.5% of the sample, which has over 400,000 clones, about 90% seen once. Treatment described: 15 to 20 received Ad26.COV2.S at low or high dose, single or two shots; about 5 received placebo; per-sample allocation not given. On day 63 after the first injection, vaccine and placebo recipients gave samples. The sample is drawn from a study of Ad26.COV2.S vaccination and SARS-CoV-2 variants. This CDR3 contains 17 residues. Trimming cost V 0 bases and J 4 bases; bases outside gene matches: 9. Germline V CDR1 and CDR2: SGHRS, YFSETQ.

The rearrangement joins TRBV5-1 to TRBJ2-3; 9 bases are shared with TRBD1. Material: peripheral blood, obtained in a trial of Ad26.COV2.S vaccine versus placebo. The clonotype originates from a person between 18 and 59 years old who received the Ad26.COV2.S COVID-19 vaccine or a placebo. CDR3 coding DNA: TGCGCCAGCAGCTTGGTAGTCCGGGACAGGGTGCCAGATACGCAGTATTTT. It is translated as CASSLVVRDRVPDTQYF.